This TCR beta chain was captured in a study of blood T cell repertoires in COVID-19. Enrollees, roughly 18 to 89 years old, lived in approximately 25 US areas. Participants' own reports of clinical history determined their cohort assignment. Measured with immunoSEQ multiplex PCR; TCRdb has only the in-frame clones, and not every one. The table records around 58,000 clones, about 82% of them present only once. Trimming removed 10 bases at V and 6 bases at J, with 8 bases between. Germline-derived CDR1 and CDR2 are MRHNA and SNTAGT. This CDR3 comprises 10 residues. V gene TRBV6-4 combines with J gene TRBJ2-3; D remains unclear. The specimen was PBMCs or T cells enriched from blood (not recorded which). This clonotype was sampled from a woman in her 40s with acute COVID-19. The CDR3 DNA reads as TGTGCCATCCCTCCGGATACGCAGTATTTT. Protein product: CAIPPDTQYF.